The present entry profiles one TCR beta chain with its context. There is no known antigen for this receptor. One base away there is no much larger clone; base qualities are not given. The time point tag for this specimen amounts to: baseline before first vaccination. Vaccinee samples came from UK trials COV001 and COV002, including a single-blind randomized controlled phase 2/3 trial of AZD1222 (ChAdOx1 nCoV-19) in healthy adults. For TCRbeta chain sequencing, PBMC samples from trial participants were taken at day 0 and at day 28 after the second dose. The CDR3 regions of human TCRbeta chains were analyzed by immunosequencing. The published analysis was carried out like this. TCRs in the repertoires were matched against a reference library of SARS-CoV-2-specific TCRs that had been generated with the MIRA antigen-specificity platform. Breadth was defined as the fraction of unique TCRs that were SARS-CoV-2-associated, and depth was defined as the fraction of total T cells that were SARS-CoV-2-associated. Each spike-specific TCR was assigned to its reactive spike region and to a CD4 or CD8 class using the MIRA data. Log10-transformed breadth and depth values were compared by one-way ANOVA with Sidak's multiple comparisons tests. TCRdb retrieved this table from immuneACCESS and kept in-frame rearrangements only. Not all clones are present; in checked studies, unresolved V genes account for under half, and no reason is known for the remainder. That table furnishes V, J and clone size, whereas the DNA furnished D and trimming. In all, the sample holds approximately 110,000 clones, and approximately 84% of those were seen once. Jointly, the top ten make up about 7.8% of the sample.

Relative to germline, V is 10 bases shorter and J is 1 base shorter, with 16 bases between their ends. CDR1 SNHLY and CDR2 FYNNEI were looked up in the germline V gene. The CDR3 goes from the cysteine to the phenylalanine over 15 residues. The DNA shown is the 45-base CDR3, in frame from base 1. These data originate in a study of T cell responses to AZD1222 COVID-19 vaccine (dated by TCRdb to the early 2020s). Concerning the study at large: AZD1222 recipients with second doses at about 4 weeks or about 12 weeks were pooled, because spike-specific TCR depth and breadth did not differ between schedules. A total of 233 trial participants underwent TCR sequencing, of whom some 200 had received two doses of AZD1222 and some 25 had received two doses of the MenACWY control vaccine. Trial participants were enrolled by age into subgroups of 18-55, 56-69 and 70-plus years, and approximately 150, 30 and 60 TCR-sequenced participants, respectively, were included in these subgroups. General findings and caveats noted by the study authors: Epitopes outside the regions mutated in the B.1.351 and B.1.1.7 variants were reportedly recognized by nearly half of the unique spike-specific TCRs. CD4 TCRs associated with the vaccine covered the entire spike protein, and the dominant responses were in regions 160-218 and 743-854. The 56-69-year group was small, and its depth increase did not reach significance, likely because of low power. No day 14 peak-response samples were available, so repertoires were characterized only after the peak T cell response. After two AZD1222 doses, both the breadth and the depth of spike-specific TCRs were significantly higher than at day 0 and than in MenACWY recipients. Participants were mostly white British, with more females than males. The authors suggested clonal diversity may have been underestimated. Conclusions about previously exposed vaccinees were limited because only five to seven AZD1222 recipients were SARS-CoV-2 seropositive at baseline.

Here the sequenced sample was peripheral blood, taken on day 0 of AZD1222 vaccination. This chain joins TRBV2 to TRBJ2-2; a tentative D match to TRBD1 spans 6 bases. The TCR sequence derives from an adult in good health. The CDR3: CATRPGTMNTGELFF. Read as DNA, the sequence is TGTGCCACCCGCCCGGGGACAATGAACACCGGGGAGCTGTTTTTT.